The clone carrying this TCR beta chain was seen once. The record originates from a study of cytomegalovirus exposure and HLA in healthy donors. Some clones are missing from TCRdb's copy, which holds only in-frame ones; the method was immunoSEQ multiplex PCR. The profile shows around 91,000 clones, approximately 93% of them singletons. The sequence was collected from a woman in her 30s in good health and CMV-seropositive. The source material was PBMCs.

This CDR3 is CASSRGQALTEAFF. The CDR3 DNA follows: TGTGCCAGCAGCCGGGGACAGGCACTTACTGAAGCTTTCTTT. The chain links TRBV7-8 to TRBJ1-1; 8 bases align to TRBD1. This CDR3 is built from 14 residues. The V segment lost 5 bases and the J segment 5 bases; nucleotides outside the gene matches: 7. The germline gives CDR1 SGHVS, CDR2 FQNEAQ. Combining the CDR3 with reference TRBV7-8 and TRBJ1-1 gives the whole variable domain GAGVSQSPRYKVAKRGQDVALRCDPISGHVSLFWYQQALGQGPEFLTYFQNEAQLDKSGLPSDRFFAERPEGSVSTLKIQRTQQEDSAVYLCASSRGQALTEAFFGQGTRLTVV.